Sequencing of this TCR beta chain was carried out in a study of identical twins. Whole-study findings and limits: Diverse VJ usage suggested most zero-insertion clonotypes were not invariant T cells. Out-of-frame beta chain sequences displayed weaker excess sharing between twins. Memory repertoires lacked the insertion deficit that abundant cord blood beta clonotypes showed.

The V and J ends lost 3 bases and 7 bases, in that order; junction bases with no gene match: 1. The CDR3 totals 15 residues. CDR1 is LGHNT and CDR2 is FRNRAP in the germline V gene. This clonotype came up many times. Antigen: not known. TCRdb redid the calling of the 5' RACE reads with MiXCR, one entry per CDR3 protein. Altogether around 1.7 million distinct CDR3 sequences are present, more than 30% being singletons, with the ten largest covering approximately 0.29%. The sequence was obtained from a newborn girl in good health. The rearrangement joins TRBV12-5 to TRBJ2-1; TRBD2 matches at 15 bases. What was sequenced was cord blood. CDR3 sequence (DNA): TGTGCTAGTGGTTTTGGACTAGCGGGAGGGAATGAGCAGTTCTTC. Its translation: CASGFGLAGGNEQFF.